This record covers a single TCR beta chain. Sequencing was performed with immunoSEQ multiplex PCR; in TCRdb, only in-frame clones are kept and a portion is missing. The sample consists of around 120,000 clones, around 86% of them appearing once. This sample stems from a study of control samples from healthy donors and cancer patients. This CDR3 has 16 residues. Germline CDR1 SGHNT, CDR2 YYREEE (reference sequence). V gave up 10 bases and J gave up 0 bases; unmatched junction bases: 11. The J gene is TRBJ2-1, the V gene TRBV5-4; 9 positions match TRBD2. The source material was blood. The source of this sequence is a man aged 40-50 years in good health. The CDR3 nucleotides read TGTGCCCTCATCAGAGGCGGGGGGGCCTCCTACAATGAGCAGTTCTTC. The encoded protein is CALIRGGGASYNEQFF.